Reported below is one TCR beta chain. The V end was cut by 2 bases, the J end by 8 bases, with 7 bases between. CDR1 and CDR2 (germline): DFQATT, SNEGSKA (reference sequence). The CDR3 covers 11 residues. The authors' processing: Using reference gene primer amplification, nucleated cell counts were estimated. Clones were sequenced by immunoSEQ multiplex PCR, and TCRdb holds only the in-frame ones, with some missing. V and J calls and clone size come straight from that table; D and trimming were deduced from the DNA. The data contain fewer than 200,000 clones, roughly 85% of them singletons. The data originate from a study of blood T cell repertoires in COVID-19. Looking at the study overall: In each case, the material was cDNA or gDNA derived from T cells, B-cell-depleted T cells, or PBMCs.

V and J are TRBV20-1 and TRBJ2-1; D uncertain. Sequenced input: PBMCs or T cells enriched from blood (not recorded which). The clonotype comes from a woman between 50 and 59 years old who had recovered from COVID-19. This CDR3 reads CSARTRDEQFF. The CDR3 coding sequence is TGCAGTGCTAGAACCCGCGATGAGCAGTTCTTC.